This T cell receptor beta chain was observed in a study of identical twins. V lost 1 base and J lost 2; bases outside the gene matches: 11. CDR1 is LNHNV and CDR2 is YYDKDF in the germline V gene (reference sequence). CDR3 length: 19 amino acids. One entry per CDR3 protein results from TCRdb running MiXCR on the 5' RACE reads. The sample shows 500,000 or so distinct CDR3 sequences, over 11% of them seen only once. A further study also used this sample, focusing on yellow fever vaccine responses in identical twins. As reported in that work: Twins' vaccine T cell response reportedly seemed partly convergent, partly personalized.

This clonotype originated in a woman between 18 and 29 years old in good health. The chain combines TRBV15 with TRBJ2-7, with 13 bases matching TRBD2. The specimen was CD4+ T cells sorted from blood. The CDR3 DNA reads TGTGCCACCAGCAGAGGCCAAGGGACTAGCGGGACCCGGGCCTACGAGCAGTACTTC. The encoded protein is CATSRGQGTSGTRAYEQYF.